This T cell receptor beta chain was captured in a study of T cell responses to AZD1222 COVID-19 vaccine. Sequencing was performed with immunoSEQ multiplex PCR; in TCRdb, only in-frame clones are kept and a portion is missing. Of about 150,000 clones listed, about 92% are singletons. Comments on this clone: Its target is unknown.

Second-dose recipients at about 4 or about 12 weeks were treated as one pooled group. Study outcomes and limitations: White British ancestry dominated among donors, who included more females, and clonal diversity was possibly underestimated.

The specimen comprised peripheral blood, sampled 28 days after the second AZD1222 dose. This TCR was sampled from an adult who received the AZD1222 COVID-19 vaccine.

The CDR3 region is CASSPRLAGGIYNEQFF. CDR3 DNA: TGTGCCAGCAGCCCCCGACTAGCGGGAGGGATATACAATGAGCAGTTCTTC. J is TRBJ2-1 and V is TRBV3-1 (or the pseudogene TRBV3-2); the match to TRBD2 covers 14 bases. Per the germline V gene, CDR1 is LGHDT and CDR2 is YNNKEL (reference sequence). Trimming at V came to 4 bases and at J to 4 bases, leaving 6 bases not matched to a gene. This CDR3 comprises 17 residues.